The TCR beta chain described here comes from a study of metastatic and nonmetastatic thyroid tumors. Across the study: Blood and tumor or nodule tissue repertoires from malignant and benign thyroid patients were compared.

Germline V gene sequence: CDR1 GTSNPN, CDR2 SVGIG (reference sequence). Trimming pared 5 bases from V and 4 bases from J, leaving 15 bases between. The CDR3 has 14 residues. The table lists this clone with many counts. MiXCR reprocessed the PCR reads for TCRdb. The sample contains 30,000 or so clones, 7.4% of which appear only once. All patients were untreated before thyroid surgery. This receptor was obtained from a female donor with papillary thyroid cancer or a benign thyroid nodule (not recorded which). Some clones in this sample may be carry-over from other donors' samples. Sequenced input: blood. The gene calls are TRBV30 and TRBJ1-3, with D hard to call. CDR3 loop: CAWGPPGLGNTIYF. CDR3 nucleotides: TGTGCCTGGGGACCCCCCGGGCTAGGAAACACCATATATTTT.